The T cell receptor (beta chain) under discussion was sequenced for a study of blood T cell repertoires in COVID-19. Germline CDR1 is MDHEN and CDR2 is SYDVKM. The V end was cut by 9 bases, the J end by 0 bases, with 10 bases between. This CDR3 is built from 13 residues. This table comes from immunoSEQ multiplex PCR, and its TCRdb copy is limited to in-frame clones, with some not included. The table lists some 80,000 clones, 84% of them singletons. The clonotype comes from a human donor in a cohort sampled during active COVID-19. The chain recombines TRBV28 with TRBJ2-3; a possible D gene is TRBD2 (6 bases). The material sequenced was peripheral blood. The CDR3 here is CASRDSSTDTQYF. CDR3 DNA: TGTGCCAGTCGGGACTCCAGCACAGATACGCAGTATTTT.